The 18 T cell receptor beta chains given below trace back to one sample, sequenced in a study of CD4 and CD8 cells across lung adenocarcinoma regions. Using its own MiXCR run on the PCR reads, TCRdb lists one record per CDR3 protein. Here the sample spans approximately 19,000 distinct CDR3 sequences, 50% being singletons. The sample comprised CD8+ T cells from the margin of a lung tumor. These receptors all stem from a male donor with lung adenocarcinoma. The CD4 and CD8 labels of this study may be unreliable.

The V and J genes are TRBV4-2 and TRBJ2-2; 8 nucleotides line up with TRBD2. After removal of 4 bases from V and 1 base from J, the junction contained 5 bases not matched to a gene. Germline V gene lookup returns CDR1 LGHNA and CDR2 YNFKEQ. The CDR3 totals 16 residues. CDR3 sequence reads: CASSPAGTRNTGELFF. The CDR3 nucleotides are TGTGCCAGCAGCCCCGCCGGGACTAGGAACACCGGGGAGCTGTTTTTT.

The rearrangement uses TRBV12-3 or TRBV12-4 and TRBJ2-1; TRBD2 is a possible D gene (6 bases). The ends were cut back, 5 bases at V and 6 bases at J, with 17 bases in the middle. This CDR3 has 15 amino acids. The CDR3 here is CASSLSGLPFNEQFF. CDR3 nucleotides: TGTGCCAGCAGTCTCTCGGGACTGCCATTCAATGAGCAGTTCTTC.

This chain joins TRBV6-1 and TRBJ2-1; 8 bases agree with TRBD1. The germline gives CDR1 MNHNS, CDR2 SASEGT. The CDR3 length is 16 residues. Germline trimming cut 6 bases from V and 1 base from J; bases unmatched to any gene: 8. DNA for the CDR3: TGTGCCAGCAGCTCCGACAGGGGACGATCCTACAATGAGCAGTTCTTC. Amino acids: CASSSDRGRSYNEQFF.

By its share, this clonotype is medium-sized. V gene TRBV6-1 combines with J gene TRBJ1-1; a possible D gene is TRBD1 (5 bases). Trimming took off 7 bases at V and 1 base at J, with 13 bases between the two ends. The CDR3 consists of 14 residues. CDR1 is MNHNS and CDR2 is SASEGT in the germline V gene. Here the CDR3 reads CASTAGPANTEAFF. The CDR3 DNA reads as TGTGCCAGCACGGCAGGGCCAGCGAACACTGAAGCTTTCTTT.

This chain links TRBV27 with TRBJ2-5; 12 nucleotides line up with TRBD2. The J call is in doubt because the DNA end fits TRBJ2-7 better. The germline gives CDR1 MNHEY, CDR2 SMNVEV (reference sequence). The CDR3 sequence is 19 residues long. The CDR3 reads CASSLRTSGIMGLRYEQYF. The CDR3 region has the DNA TGTGCCAGCAGTTTGAGGACTAGCGGGATAATGGGTTTAAGGTACGAGCAGTACTTC.

This clonotype was observed many times. The chain has TRBV7-6 and TRBJ2-2, with 7 nucleotides matching TRBD1. The CDR3 length is 14 residues. The V gene's germline CDR1 is SGHVS and CDR2 FNYEAQ. Trimming removed 1 base from V and 7 bases from J; junction bases left unmatched: 3. The CDR3 loop is CASSLGQGGGELFF. CDR3 in DNA: TGTGCCAGCAGCTTAGGACAGGGTGGCGGGGAGCTGTTTTTT.

A few counts support this clonotype. V usage is TRBV24-1 and J usage is TRBJ2-4; 11 bases map to TRBD1. The DNA end is a closer match to TRBJ2-5, so the J assignment may be wrong. Germline CDR1 reads KGHDR; CDR2 reads SFDVKD. This CDR3 is built from 16 residues. DNA of the CDR3: TGTGCCACCAGTGACACTCGGACAGGGGGCCGGGAGACCCAGTACTTC. Translation gives CATSDTRTGGRETQYF.

This CDR3 is CASSDWGRSETQYF. CDR3 nucleotides: TGTGCCAGCAGTGATTGGGGGAGGTCGGAGACCCAGTACTTC. The V call is TRBV6-1, the J call TRBJ2-5, with a possible D match to TRBD2 (6 bases). The germline CDR1 and CDR2 sequences are MNHNS and SASEGT. The CDR3 contains 14 residues. V was pared by 3 bases and J by 5 bases, with 13 bases between.

This clonotype has a count of ten or more. The CDR3 reads CASSLSGRRPGTGVHTGELFF. In nucleotides, the CDR3 is TGTGCCAGCAGTTTATCGGGGCGCCGCCCCGGGACAGGGGTCCATACCGGGGAGCTGTTTTTT. The J gene is TRBJ2-2, the V gene TRBV27; 10 nucleotides match TRBD1. Germline lookup yields CDR1 MNHEY and CDR2 SMNVEV (reference sequence). Germline trimming cut 0 bases from V and 5 bases from J; bases unmatched to any gene: 18. The CDR3 consists of 21 residues.

The CDR3: CASSPSGNQPQHF. Here the CDR3 DNA reads TGTGCCAGCAGCCCCTCGGGCAATCAGCCCCAGCATTTT. The gene calls are TRBV6-1 and TRBJ1-5; D remains ambiguous. The CDR3 contains 13 residues. Trimming cost V 6 bases and J 2 bases, with 8 bases left between them. Germline CDR1 MNHNS, CDR2 SASEGT.

This chain connects TRBV4-1 to TRBJ2-1, with 9 bases that match TRBD1. The J call is uncertain, as TRBJ2-7 better fits the DNA end. This CDR3 has 15 residues. Germline V gene sequence: CDR1 MGHRA, CDR2 YSYEKL. The CDR3 here is CASSQVYGTGYEQYF. CDR3 nucleotide sequence: TGCGCCAGCAGCCAAGTCTATGGGACAGGGTACGAGCAGTACTTC.

This chain connects TRBV4-2 to TRBJ2-1; the match to TRBD2 covers 8 bases. V gave up 0 bases and J gave up 2 bases; unmatched junction bases: 3. The CDR3 spans 16 residues. Germline V gives CDR1 LGHNA, CDR2 YNFKEQ. CDR3 DNA: TGTGCCAGCAGCCAAGAAGGTAGCGGGACCTACAATGAGCAGTTCTTC. It translates to CASSQEGSGTYNEQFF.

The chain is built from TRBV27 and TRBJ2-3, with unresolved D. Judging by the DNA end, TRBJ2-7 fits better; the J call may be wrong. Germline V CDR1 and CDR2: MNHEY, SMNVEV (reference sequence). The CDR3 covers 13 residues. CDR3 amino acids: CASSSPSKITQYF. The CDR3 nucleotides read TGTGCCAGCAGTTCCCCGAGCAAAATCACGCAGTACTTC.

This clonotype was found many times. The CDR3 coding sequence is TGTGCCAGCAGCCATACCCCGGGGCAGGGAAAAGCAGATACGCAGTATTTT. This gives the protein CASSHTPGQGKADTQYF. V usage is TRBV11-2 and J usage is TRBJ2-3; either TRBD1 or TRBD2 may supply D (5 bases each). The V gene lost 5 bases and the J gene lost 4 bases, with 22 bases spanning the gap. The V gene's germline CDR1 is SGHAT and CDR2 FQNNGV. This CDR3 has 17 amino acids.

This clonotype ranks as medium-sized. The chain recombines TRBV11-2 with TRBJ2-1; no definite D call. Germline values: CDR1 SGHAT, CDR2 FQNNGV. The CDR3 runs 15 residues. The germline V and J ends were trimmed by 0 bases and 9 bases, with 15 bases remaining between them. The CDR3 loop is CASSLEPAPQTEQFF. For the CDR3, the DNA is TGTGCCAGCAGCTTAGAACCCGCACCGCAAACTGAGCAGTTCTTC.

This chain uses TRBV4-1 with TRBJ2-5, with D uncertain. The J call may be faulty, since TRBJ2-7 better matches the DNA end. CDR1 and CDR2 (germline): MGHRA, YSYEKL. CDR3 size: 13 residues. The DNA of the CDR3 is TGCGCCAGCAGCCAAGTACTTAGGAACGAGCAGTACTTC. Protein product: CASSQVLRNEQYF.

This sequence joins TRBV6-1 and TRBJ2-1, with no clear D. The DNA end is more similar to TRBJ2-7, so the J call may be wrong. The CDR3 runs 13 residues. Germline V gene lookup returns CDR1 MNHNS and CDR2 SASEGT. This chain's CDR3 is CASSEVHSYEQYF. The CDR3, as DNA: TGTGCCAGCAGTGAAGTCCACTCCTACGAGCAGTACTTC.

The sample holds many counts of this clonotype. The rearrangement joins TRBV27 to TRBJ2-5, with D possibly matching TRBD2 (5 bases). Trimming took 6 bases from V and 4 from J, leaving 18 bases between them. The CDR3 totals 15 residues. Germline V gives CDR1 MNHEY, CDR2 SMNVEV (reference sequence). The CDR3 DNA follows: TGTGCCAGCAGGCCAACTAGGGCAACCGGAGAGACCCAGTACTTC. Protein: CASRPTRATGETQYF.